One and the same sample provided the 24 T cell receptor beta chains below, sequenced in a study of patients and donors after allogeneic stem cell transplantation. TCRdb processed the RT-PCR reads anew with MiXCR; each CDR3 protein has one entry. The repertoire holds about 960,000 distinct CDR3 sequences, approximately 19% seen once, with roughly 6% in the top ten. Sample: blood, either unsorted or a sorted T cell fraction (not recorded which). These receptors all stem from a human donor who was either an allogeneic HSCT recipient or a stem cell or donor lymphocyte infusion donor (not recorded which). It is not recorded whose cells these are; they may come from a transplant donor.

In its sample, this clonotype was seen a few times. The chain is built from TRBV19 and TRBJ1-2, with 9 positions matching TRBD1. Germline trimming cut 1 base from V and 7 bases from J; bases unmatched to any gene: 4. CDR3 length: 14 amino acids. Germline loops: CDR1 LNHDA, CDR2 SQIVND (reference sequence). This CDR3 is CASSIVGTGTGYTF. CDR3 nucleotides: TGTGCCAGTAGTATAGTCGGGACAGGGACTGGCTACACCTTC.

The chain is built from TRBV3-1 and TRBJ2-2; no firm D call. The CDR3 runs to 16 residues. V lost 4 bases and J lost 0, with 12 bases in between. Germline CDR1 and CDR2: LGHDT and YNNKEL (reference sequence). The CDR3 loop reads CASSRRTATNTGELFF. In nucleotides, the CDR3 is TGTGCCAGCAGCCGGCGGACGGCGACGAACACCGGGGAGCTGTTTTTT.

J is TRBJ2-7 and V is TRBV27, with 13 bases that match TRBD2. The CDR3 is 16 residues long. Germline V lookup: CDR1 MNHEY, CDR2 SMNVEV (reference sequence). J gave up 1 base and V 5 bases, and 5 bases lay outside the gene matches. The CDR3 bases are TGTGCCAGCAGTACCCCACTAGCGGGAGGGTCCTACGAGCAGTACTTC. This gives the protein CASSTPLAGGSYEQYF.

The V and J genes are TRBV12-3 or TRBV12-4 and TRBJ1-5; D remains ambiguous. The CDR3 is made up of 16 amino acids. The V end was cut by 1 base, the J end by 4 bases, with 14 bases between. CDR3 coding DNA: TGTGCCAGCAGTTTAGGCGAGGGATCGGGTAATCAGCCCCAGCATTTT. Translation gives CASSLGEGSGNQPQHF.

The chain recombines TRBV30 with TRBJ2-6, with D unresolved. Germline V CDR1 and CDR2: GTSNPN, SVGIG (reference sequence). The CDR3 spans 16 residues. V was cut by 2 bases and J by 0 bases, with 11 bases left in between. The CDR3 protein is CAWSILVGSGANVLTF. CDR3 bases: TGTGCCTGGAGTATTTTAGTGGGCTCTGGGGCCAACGTCCTGACTTTC. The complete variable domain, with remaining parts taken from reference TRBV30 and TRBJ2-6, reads SQTIHQWPATLVQPVGSPLSLECTVEGTSNPNLYWYRQAAGRGLQLLFYSVGIGQISSEVPQNLSASRPQDRQFILSSKKLLLSDSGFYLCAWSILVGSGANVLTFGAGSRLTVL.

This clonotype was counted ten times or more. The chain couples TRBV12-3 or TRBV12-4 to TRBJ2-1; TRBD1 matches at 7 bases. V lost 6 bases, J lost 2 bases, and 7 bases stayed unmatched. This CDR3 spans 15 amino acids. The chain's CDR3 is CASSVGQPTYNEQFF. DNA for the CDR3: TGTGCCAGCAGCGTGGGACAGCCTACCTACAATGAGCAGTTCTTC.

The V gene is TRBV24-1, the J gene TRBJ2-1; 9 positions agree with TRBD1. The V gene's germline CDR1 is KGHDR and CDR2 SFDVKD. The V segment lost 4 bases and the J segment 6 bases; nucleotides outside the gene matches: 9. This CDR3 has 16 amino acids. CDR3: CATSELGQGHRNEQFF. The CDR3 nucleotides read TGTGCCACCAGTGAATTGGGACAGGGCCATCGCAATGAGCAGTTCTTC.

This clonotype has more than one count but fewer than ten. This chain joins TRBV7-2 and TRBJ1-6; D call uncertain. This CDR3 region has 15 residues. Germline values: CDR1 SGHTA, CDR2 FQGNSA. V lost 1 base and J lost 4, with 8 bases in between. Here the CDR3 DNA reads TGTGCCAGCAGCTTAGACAGAATGTATAATTCACCCCTCCACTTT. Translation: CASSLDRMYNSPLHF.

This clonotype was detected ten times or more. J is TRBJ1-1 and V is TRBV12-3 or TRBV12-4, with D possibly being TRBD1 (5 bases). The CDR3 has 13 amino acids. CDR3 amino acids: CATVGVRGTEAFF. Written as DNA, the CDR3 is TGTGCAACTGTGGGGGTGAGGGGCACTGAAGCTTTCTTT.

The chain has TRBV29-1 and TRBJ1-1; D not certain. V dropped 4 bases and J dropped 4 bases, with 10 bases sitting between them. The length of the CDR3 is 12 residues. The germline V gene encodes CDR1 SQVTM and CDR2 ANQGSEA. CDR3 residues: CSVASGSTEAFF. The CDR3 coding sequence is TGCAGCGTTGCAAGCGGTTCCACTGAAGCTTTCTTT.

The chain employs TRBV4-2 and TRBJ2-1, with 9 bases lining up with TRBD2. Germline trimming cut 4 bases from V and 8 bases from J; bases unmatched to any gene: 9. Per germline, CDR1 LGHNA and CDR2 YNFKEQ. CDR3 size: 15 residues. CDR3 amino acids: CASSPYQTSGDEQFF. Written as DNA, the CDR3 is TGTGCCAGCAGCCCCTACCAGACTAGCGGCGATGAGCAGTTCTTC.

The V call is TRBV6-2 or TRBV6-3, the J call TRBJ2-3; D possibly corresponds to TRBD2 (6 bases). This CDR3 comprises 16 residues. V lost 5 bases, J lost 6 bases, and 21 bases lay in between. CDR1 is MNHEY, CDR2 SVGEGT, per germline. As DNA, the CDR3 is TGTGCCAGCAGTCCCCCACTGACTAGAGGCTTGGATACGCAGTATTTT. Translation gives CASSPPLTRGLDTQYF.

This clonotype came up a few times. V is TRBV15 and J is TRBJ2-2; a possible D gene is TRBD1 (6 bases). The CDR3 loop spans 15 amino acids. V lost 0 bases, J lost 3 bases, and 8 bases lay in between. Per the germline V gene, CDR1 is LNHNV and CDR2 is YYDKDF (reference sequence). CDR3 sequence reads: CATSREQGYTGELFF. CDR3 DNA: TGTGCCACCAGCAGAGAACAGGGTTACACCGGGGAGCTGTTTTTT.

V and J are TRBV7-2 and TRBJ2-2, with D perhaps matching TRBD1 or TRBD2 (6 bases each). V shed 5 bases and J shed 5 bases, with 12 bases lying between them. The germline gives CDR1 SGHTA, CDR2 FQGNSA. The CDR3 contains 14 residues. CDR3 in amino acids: CASSPGAGTGELFF. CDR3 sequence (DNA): TGTGCCAGCAGCCCGGGGGCAGGAACCGGGGAGCTGTTTTTT.

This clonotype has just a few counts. The CDR3 here is CASSQVRTAGTEAFF. The CDR3 DNA is TGTGCCAGCAGCCAGGTCCGCACAGCAGGGACTGAAGCTTTCTTT. The chain joins TRBV16 to TRBJ1-1; TRBD1 is a possible D gene (5 bases). The germline CDR1 and CDR2 sequences are KGHSY and FQNENV. The CDR3 has 15 amino acids. Deletions cut 3 bases from V and 5 bases from J, with 16 bases between.

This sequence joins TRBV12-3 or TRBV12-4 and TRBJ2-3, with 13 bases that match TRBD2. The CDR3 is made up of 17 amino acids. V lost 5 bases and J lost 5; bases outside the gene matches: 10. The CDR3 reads CASSHGLAGARGDTQYF. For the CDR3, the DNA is TGTGCCAGCAGTCACGGACTAGCGGGGGCACGCGGAGATACGCAGTATTTT.

The CDR3 DNA reads as TGCAGTGCTAGAACCGCTAGCGGGGGGGCCGGAACGAAAGAGACCCAGTACTTC. Amino acids: CSARTASGGAGTKETQYF. The genes are TRBV20-1 and TRBJ2-5, with TRBD2 matching 12 bases. This CDR3 spans 18 amino acids. The junction had 13 bases not matched to a gene; V was cut back by 2 bases and J by 3 bases. CDR1 DFQATT and CDR2 SNEGSKA come from the germline V gene (reference sequence).

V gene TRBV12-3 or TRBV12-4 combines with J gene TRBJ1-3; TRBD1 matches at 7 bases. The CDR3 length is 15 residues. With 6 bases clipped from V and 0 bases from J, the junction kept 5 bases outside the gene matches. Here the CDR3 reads CASRGQRTSGNTIYF. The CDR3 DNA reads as TGTGCCAGCAGGGGACAGAGAACCTCTGGAAACACCATATATTTT.

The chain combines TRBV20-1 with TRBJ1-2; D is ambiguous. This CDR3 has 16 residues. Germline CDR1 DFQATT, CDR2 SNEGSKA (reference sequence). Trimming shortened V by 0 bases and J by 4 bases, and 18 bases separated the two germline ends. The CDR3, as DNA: TGCAGTGCTAGAGATCCTGGGCAAATAGAAATCTATGGCTACACCTTC. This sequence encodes CSARDPGQIEIYGYTF.

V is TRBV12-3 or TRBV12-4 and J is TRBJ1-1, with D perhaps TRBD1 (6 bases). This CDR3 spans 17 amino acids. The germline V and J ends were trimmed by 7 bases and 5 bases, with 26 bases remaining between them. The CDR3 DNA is TGTGCCAGCACCCCGTCTAGGGGGGATAGTGCGGAAACTGAAGCTTTCTTT. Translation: CASTPSRGDSAETEAFF.

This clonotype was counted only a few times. The CDR3 region has the DNA TGTGCCAGCAGCTCCCAAACGACTAGCGGGAGACCCGAGCAGTACTTC. Protein: CASSSQTTSGRPEQYF. The chain is built from TRBV7-9 and TRBJ2-7; 12 nucleotides agree with TRBD2. From germline, CDR1 is SEHNR and CDR2 FQNEAQ (reference sequence). The CDR3 sequence is 16 residues long. Trimming cost V 4 bases and J 6 bases; bases outside gene matches: 10.

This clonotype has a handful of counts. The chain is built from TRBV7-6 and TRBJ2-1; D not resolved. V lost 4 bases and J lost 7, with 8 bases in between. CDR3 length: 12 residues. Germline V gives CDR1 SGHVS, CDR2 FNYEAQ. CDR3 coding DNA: TGTGCCAGCAGCTCCACGTTTAATGAGCAGTTCTTC. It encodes CASSSTFNEQFF.

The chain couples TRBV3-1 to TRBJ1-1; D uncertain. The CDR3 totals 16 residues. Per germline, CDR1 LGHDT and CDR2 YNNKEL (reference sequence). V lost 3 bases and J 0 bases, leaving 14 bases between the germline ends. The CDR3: CASSQDFITMNTEAFF. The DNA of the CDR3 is TGTGCCAGCAGCCAGGACTTTATTACCATGAACACTGAAGCTTTCTTT.

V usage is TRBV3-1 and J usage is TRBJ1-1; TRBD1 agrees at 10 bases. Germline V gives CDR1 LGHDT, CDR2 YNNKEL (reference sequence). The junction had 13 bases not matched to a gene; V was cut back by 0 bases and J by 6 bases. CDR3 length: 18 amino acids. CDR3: CASSQDLSFEGQGPEAFF. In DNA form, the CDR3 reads TGTGCCAGCAGCCAAGATCTATCCTTTGAGGGACAGGGGCCTGAAGCTTTCTTT.